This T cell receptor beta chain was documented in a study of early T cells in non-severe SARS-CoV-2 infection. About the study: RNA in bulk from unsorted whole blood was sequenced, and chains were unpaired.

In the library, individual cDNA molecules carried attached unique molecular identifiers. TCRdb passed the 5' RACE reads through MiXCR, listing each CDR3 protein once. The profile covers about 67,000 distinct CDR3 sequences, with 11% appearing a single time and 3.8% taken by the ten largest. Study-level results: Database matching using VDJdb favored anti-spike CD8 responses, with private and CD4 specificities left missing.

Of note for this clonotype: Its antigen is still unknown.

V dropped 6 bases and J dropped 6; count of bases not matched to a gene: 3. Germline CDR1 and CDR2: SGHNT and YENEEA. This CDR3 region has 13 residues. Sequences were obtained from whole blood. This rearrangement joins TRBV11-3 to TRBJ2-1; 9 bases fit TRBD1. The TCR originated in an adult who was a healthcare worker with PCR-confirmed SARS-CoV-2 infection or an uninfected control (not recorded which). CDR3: CASRPGQGNEQFF. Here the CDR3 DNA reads TGTGCCAGCAGACCGGGACAGGGCAATGAGCAGTTCTTC.